This TCR beta chain was sequenced in a study of T cells after yellow fever vaccination. Study-wide findings and caveats: Most primary-vaccination clones recurred post-booster (approximately 96% CD4, 88% CD8). Faster peaking, at day 5 versus 15, marked a secondary response that was weaker. Repertoires sorted by FACS could include abundant clonotypes that are contaminants from the bulk population.

5'RACE template switching produced TCR cDNA carrying a universal primer site and UMIs. MiXCR, applied by TCRdb to the 5' RACE reads, yields one record per CDR3 protein. The table shows some 110,000 distinct CDR3 sequences, with roughly 7.2% occurring only once. Trimming removed 5 bases at V and 4 bases at J, with 10 bases between. This CDR3 region has 13 residues. The V gene's germline CDR1 is SGHRS and CDR2 YFSETQ. This clonotype was seen ten or more times. Its cognate antigen is unknown. This sequence was found in a man aged 18 to 30 who received the YFV17D yellow fever vaccine. The specimen was CD4+ T cells sorted from PBMCs, collected roughly 46 days after the first yellow fever vaccination. V is TRBV5-1 and J is TRBJ1-5; D remains unclear. CDR3 sequence (DNA): TGCGCCAGCAGAAATAGTCCTAATCAGCCCCAGCATTTT. Encoded protein: CASRNSPNQPQHF.